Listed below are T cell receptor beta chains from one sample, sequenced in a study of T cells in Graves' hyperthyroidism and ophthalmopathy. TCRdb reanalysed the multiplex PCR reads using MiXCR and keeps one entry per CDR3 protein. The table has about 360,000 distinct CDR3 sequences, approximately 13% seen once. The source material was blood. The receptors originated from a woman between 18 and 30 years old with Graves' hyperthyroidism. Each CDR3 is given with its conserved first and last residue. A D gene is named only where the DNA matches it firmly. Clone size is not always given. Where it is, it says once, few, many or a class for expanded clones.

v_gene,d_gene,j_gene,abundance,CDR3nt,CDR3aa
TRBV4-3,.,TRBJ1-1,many,TGCGCCAGCAGCCAAGATGACGAAAGATGGTTGGTGAACACTGAAGCTTTCTTT,CASSQDDERWLVNTEAFF
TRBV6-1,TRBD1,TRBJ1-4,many,TGTGCCAGCAGATCCAGGGGGCGGGTTGAAAAACTGTTTTTT,CASRSRGRVEKLFF
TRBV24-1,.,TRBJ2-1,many,TGTGCCACCAGTGAAGATACTAGCAGTCAGCAGTTCTTC,CATSEDTSSQQFF
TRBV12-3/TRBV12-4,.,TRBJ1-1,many,TGTGCCAGCAGTCCCCGACGGGGTAGAGGGAACACTGAAGCTTTCTTT,CASSPRRGRGNTEAFF
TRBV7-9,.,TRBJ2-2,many,TGTGCCAGCAGCCCCCCGAGGGCCGCGAACACCGGGGAGCTGTTTTTT,CASSPPRAANTGELFF
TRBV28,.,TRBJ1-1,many,TGTGCCAGCAGTTTATTAGGATCCAGCTCTGAAGCTTTCTTT,CASSLLGSSSEAFF
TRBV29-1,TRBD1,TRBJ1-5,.,TGCAGCGCCAACTGGCGGACAGGGGGACAGCCCCAGCATTTT,CSANWRTGGQPQHF
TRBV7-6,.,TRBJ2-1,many,TGTGCCAGCAGCTTAGGGTCGAGGTATAATGAGCAGTTCTTC,CASSLGSRYNEQFF
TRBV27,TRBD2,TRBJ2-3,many,TGTGCCAGCAGTTCCTTAGCGGGGTTGACAGATACGCAGTATTTT,CASSSLAGLTDTQYF
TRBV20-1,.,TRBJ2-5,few,TGCAGTGCCGTGTTGGGGGAGACCCAGTACTTC,CSAVLGETQYF
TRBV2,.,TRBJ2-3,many,TGTGCCAGCAGTGGGACTCGACTAACGGGCACAGATACGCAGTATTTT,CASSGTRLTGTDTQYF
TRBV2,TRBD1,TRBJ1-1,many,TGTGCCAGCAAAGACAGGGTGTTAAACACTGAAGCTTTCTTT,CASKDRVLNTEAFF
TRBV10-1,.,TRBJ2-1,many,TGCGCCAGCAGTGAGTCGATCTGGGGTCCCTCTGGCAATGAGCAGTTCTTC,CASSESIWGPSGNEQFF
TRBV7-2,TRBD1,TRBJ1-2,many,TGTGCCAGCAGCGGGACAGCTACTAACTATGGCTACACCTTC,CASSGTATNYGYTF
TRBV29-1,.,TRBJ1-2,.,TGCAGCGTTGCAGATCTCTATGGCTACACCTTC,CSVADLYGYTF
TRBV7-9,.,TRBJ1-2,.,TGTGCCAGCAGCTCCGACAGTGGAAACTATGGCTACACCTTC,CASSSDSGNYGYTF
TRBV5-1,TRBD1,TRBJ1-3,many,TGCGCCAGCAGCCAGGCGGACAGGGGAAACACCATATATTTT,CASSQADRGNTIYF
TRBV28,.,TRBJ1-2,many,TGTGCCATAACAAAAGGGCAAAACTATGGCTACACCTTC,CAITKGQNYGYTF
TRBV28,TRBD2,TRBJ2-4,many,TGTGCCAGCACCGTAGCGGGACTAAACATTCAGTACTTC,CASTVAGLNIQYF
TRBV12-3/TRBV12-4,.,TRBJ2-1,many,TGTGCCAGCAGTCCGGGGGTTGAGCAGTTCTTC,CASSPGVEQFF
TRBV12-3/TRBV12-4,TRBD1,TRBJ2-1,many,TGTGCCAGCAGTTTCACAGGGGACAATGAGCAGTTCTTC,CASSFTGDNEQFF
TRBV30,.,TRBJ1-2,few,TGTGCCTGGACGGGTTCTTATGGCTACACCTTC,CAWTGSYGYTF
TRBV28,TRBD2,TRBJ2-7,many,TGTGCCAGCAGTCCCTTAGCGGGAGAGTCCTACGAGCAGTACTTC,CASSPLAGESYEQYF
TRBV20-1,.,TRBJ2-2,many,TGCAGTGCTAGAGGGGGACATTTGAACACCGGGGAGCTGTTTTTT,CSARGGHLNTGELFF
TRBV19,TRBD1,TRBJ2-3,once,TGTGCCACTGGGACAGGCCTTCTAACGCAGTATTTT,CATGTGLLTQYF
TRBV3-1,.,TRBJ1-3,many,TGTGCCAGCAGCCAAGAGTCCCGGGGGCGAAACACCATATATTTT,CASSQESRGRNTIYF
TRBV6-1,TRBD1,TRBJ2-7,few,TGTGCCACAGGGACAGATTCTTCCGAGCAGTACTTC,CATGTDSSEQYF
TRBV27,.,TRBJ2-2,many,TGTGCCAGCAGCAAAGGAGACAGCACCGGGGAGCTGTTTTTT,CASSKGDSTGELFF
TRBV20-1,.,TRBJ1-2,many,TGCAGTGCTAGAGATCGCCCCGCTGGTAACTATGGCTACACCTTC,CSARDRPAGNYGYTF
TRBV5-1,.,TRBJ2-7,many,TGCGCCAGCAGCGTTGACAGCTACGAGCAGTACTTC,CASSVDSYEQYF
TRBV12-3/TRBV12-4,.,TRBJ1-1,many,TGTGCCAGCAGTTTAGCAGGACAGCAGAACACTGAAGCTTTCTTT,CASSLAGQQNTEAFF
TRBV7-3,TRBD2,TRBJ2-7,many,TGTGCCAGCAGCCGGGGGAGCGGGAATAGTTACGAGCAGTACTTC,CASSRGSGNSYEQYF
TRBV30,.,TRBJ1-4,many,TGTGCCTGGAGCTTACCTTACCCGGGGAGAAAACTGTTTTTT,CAWSLPYPGRKLFF
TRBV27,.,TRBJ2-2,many,TGTGCCAGCAGTTTATGGGGGGCAGGCGCCGGGGAGCTGTTTTTT,CASSLWGAGAGELFF
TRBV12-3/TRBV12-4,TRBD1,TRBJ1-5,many,TGTGCCAGCAGGGGGACAGGGATGAGTGAGGGCAATCAGCCCCAGCATTTT,CASRGTGMSEGNQPQHF
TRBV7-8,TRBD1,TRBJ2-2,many,TGTGCCAGCAGCTCGGTCGGGACAGGGTTTACCGGGGAGCTGTTTTTT,CASSSVGTGFTGELFF
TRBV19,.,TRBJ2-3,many,TGTGCCAGTAGGAAAGGGGCAGGGGAAGCGACAGATACGCAGTATTTT,CASRKGAGEATDTQYF
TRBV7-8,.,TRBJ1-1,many,TGTGCCAGCAGCTTACTGTCCTCCCCGAGGGCTTTCTTT,CASSLLSSPRAFF
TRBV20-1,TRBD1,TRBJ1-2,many,TGCAGTGCTAGAGCCTACGAGACAGGGGAGCATGGCTACACCTTC,CSARAYETGEHGYTF
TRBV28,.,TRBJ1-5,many,TGTGCCACACGGGGTGGGAGATCAAATCAGCCCCAGCATTTT,CATRGGRSNQPQHF
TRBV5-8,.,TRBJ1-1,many,TGTGCCAGCAGCTTGGGACCAGGGGACACTGAAGCTTTCTTT,CASSLGPGDTEAFF
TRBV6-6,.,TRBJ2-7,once,TGTGCCAGCAGTTACTCGAGGTCGTACGAGCAGTACTTC,CASSYSRSYEQYF
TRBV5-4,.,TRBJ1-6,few,TGTGCCAGCAGCTTGGCCCCACAATCAGCCCTCCACTTT,CASSLAPQSALHF
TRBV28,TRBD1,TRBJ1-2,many,TGTGCCAGCAGTTTGCCGACAGGGGTGGGCTACACCTTC,CASSLPTGVGYTF